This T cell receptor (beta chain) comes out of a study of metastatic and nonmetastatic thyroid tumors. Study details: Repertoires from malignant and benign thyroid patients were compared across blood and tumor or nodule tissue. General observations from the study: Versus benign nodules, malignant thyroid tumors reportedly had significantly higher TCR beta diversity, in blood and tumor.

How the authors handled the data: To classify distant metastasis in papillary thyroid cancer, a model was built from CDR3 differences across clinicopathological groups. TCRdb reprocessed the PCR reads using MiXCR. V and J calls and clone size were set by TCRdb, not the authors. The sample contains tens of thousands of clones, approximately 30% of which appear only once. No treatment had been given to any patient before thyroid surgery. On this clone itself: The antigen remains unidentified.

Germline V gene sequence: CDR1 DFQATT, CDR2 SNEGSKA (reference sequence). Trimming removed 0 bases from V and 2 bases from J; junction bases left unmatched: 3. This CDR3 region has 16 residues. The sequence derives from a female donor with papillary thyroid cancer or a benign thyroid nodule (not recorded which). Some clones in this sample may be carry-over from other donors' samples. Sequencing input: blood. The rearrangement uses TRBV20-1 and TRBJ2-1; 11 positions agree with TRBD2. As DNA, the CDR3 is TGCAGTGCTAGAGAGCCTAGCGGGGGGACCTACAATGAGCAGTTCTTC. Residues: CSAREPSGGTYNEQFF.